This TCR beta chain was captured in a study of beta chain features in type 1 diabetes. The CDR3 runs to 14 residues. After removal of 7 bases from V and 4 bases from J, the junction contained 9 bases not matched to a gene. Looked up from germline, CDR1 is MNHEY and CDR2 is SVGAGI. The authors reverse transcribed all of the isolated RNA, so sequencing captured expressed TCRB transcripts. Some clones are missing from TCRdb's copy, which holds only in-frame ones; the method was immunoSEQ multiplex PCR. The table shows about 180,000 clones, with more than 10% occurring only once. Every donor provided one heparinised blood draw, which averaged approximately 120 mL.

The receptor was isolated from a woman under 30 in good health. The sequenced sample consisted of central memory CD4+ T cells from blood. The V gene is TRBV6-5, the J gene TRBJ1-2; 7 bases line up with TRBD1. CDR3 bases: TGTGCCAGCACCCCAGGGGGACAGATCTATGGCTACACCTTC. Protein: CASTPGGQIYGYTF.